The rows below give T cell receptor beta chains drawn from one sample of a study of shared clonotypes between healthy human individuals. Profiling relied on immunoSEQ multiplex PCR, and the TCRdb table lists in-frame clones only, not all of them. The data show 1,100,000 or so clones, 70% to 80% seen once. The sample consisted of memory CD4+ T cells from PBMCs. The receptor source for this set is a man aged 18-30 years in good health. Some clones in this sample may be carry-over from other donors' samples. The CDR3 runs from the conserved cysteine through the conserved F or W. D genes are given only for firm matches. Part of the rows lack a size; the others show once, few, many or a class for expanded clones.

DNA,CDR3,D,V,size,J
TGTGCCAGCAGTGGCGACAGGGGCTTCACCGGGGAGCTGTTTTTT,CASSGDRGFTGELFF,TRBD1,TRBV2,NA,TRBJ2-2
TGTGCCAGCACGACTAGCGGGAGACCAGATACGCAGTATTTT,CASTTSGRPDTQYF,TRBD2,TRBV27,NA,TRBJ2-3
TGTGCCAGTACCCGAGGGACAGCAGCTAACTATGGCTACACCTTC,CASTRGTAANYGYTF,TRBD1,TRBV19,NA,TRBJ1-2
TGCGCCACCCATCGGGACAGGGCGAACACTGAAGCTTTCTTT,CATHRDRANTEAFF,TRBD1,TRBV5-1,NA,TRBJ1-1
TGTGCCAGCAGCCCGCAGGGGATCGAGGCTGGCTACACCTTC,CASSPQGIEAGYTF,NA,TRBV5-4,NA,TRBJ1-2
TGCGCCAGCAGTGAAGAGCGGACAGAGGCCCACTACGAGCAGTACTTC,CASSEERTEAHYEQYF,NA,TRBV10-1,NA,TRBJ2-7
TGCGCCAGCAGCTTGGCCGGGACACGACAAGAGACCCAGTACTTC,CASSLAGTRQETQYF,NA,TRBV5-1,NA,TRBJ2-5
TGTGCCAGCAGCTACGACAGGGGGATGCACGAGCAGTACTTC,CASSYDRGMHEQYF,TRBD1,TRBV7-2,NA,TRBJ2-7
TGTGCCAGCAGCCCGACGAGGTACGGGCCCCAGCATTTT,CASSPTRYGPQHF,NA,TRBV14,NA,TRBJ1-5
TGTGCCAGCAGTTCCCCAGGGGCCACCTACGAGCAGTACTTC,CASSSPGATYEQYF,NA,TRBV28,NA,TRBJ2-7
TGTGCCAGCTCCGGACAGGGGGCCGCGGATGCTTACGAGCAGTACTTC,CASSGQGAADAYEQYF,TRBD1,TRBV6-6,NA,TRBJ2-7
TGTGCCAGCAGCTCGGCACCGGGACAGGGTTTGGGGCTGGGCGAGCAGTTCTTC,CASSSAPGQGLGLGEQFF,TRBD1,TRBV5-4,few,TRBJ2-1
TGTGCCAGCAGCCCGACGGGGAAAAGGGGAACCGGGGAGCTGTTTTTT,CASSPTGKRGTGELFF,NA,TRBV7-9,NA,TRBJ2-2
TGTGCCAGCAGCTTAGGCTCAGGGGACGATGGCTACACCTTC,CASSLGSGDDGYTF,NA,TRBV7-9,NA,TRBJ1-2
TGTGCCAGCAGCGTCCGGGACGAGCAGTACTTC,CASSVRDEQYF,NA,TRBV11-2,NA,TRBJ2-7
TGTGCCAGCAGTGCCCTAAGGGGTGGGGCCTACGAGCAGTACTTC,CASSALRGGAYEQYF,NA,TRBV2,few,TRBJ2-7
TGTGCCTGGAGCCCAGTCGGAAACACCATATATTTT,CAWSPVGNTIYF,NA,TRBV30,NA,TRBJ1-3
TGTGCCTGGAGACGGGACACCAACACCGGGGAGCTGTTTTTT,CAWRRDTNTGELFF,NA,TRBV30,NA,TRBJ2-2
TGTGCCAGCAGTTTATTTTCAGGGGGGCTTTATGGCTACACCTTC,CASSLFSGGLYGYTF,TRBD1,TRBV28,few,TRBJ1-2
TGTGCCAGCAGCTCCGCCTACTTCGGGACAGCTAATGAAAAACTGTTTTTT,CASSSAYFGTANEKLFF,TRBD1,TRBV7-2,NA,TRBJ1-4
TGCGCCAGCAGCTTAACCCCCTCGGGAGGTGGGGGGTTCTTC,CASSLTPSGGGGFF,TRBD2,TRBV5-1,NA,TRBJ2-1
TGTGCCTGGAGCCGGGCCGCGGGGGGCTATGGCTACACCTTC,CAWSRAAGGYGYTF,NA,TRBV30,once,TRBJ1-2
TGTGCCAGCTCACCCTCAGGTTCTTGGGAGACCCAGTACTTC,CASSPSGSWETQYF,NA,TRBV18,once,TRBJ2-5
TGTGCCAGCAGCCGTTTAGGACCCCAAGAGACCCAGTACTTC,CASSRLGPQETQYF,NA,TRBV7-2,once,TRBJ2-5
TGTGCCAGCAGCACGCCGGGGACAGTGAATGGCTACACCTTC,CASSTPGTVNGYTF,TRBD1,TRBV5-4,NA,TRBJ1-2
TGTGCCAGCTCACCACCGAGGCAGGGGTCCTACGAGCAGTACTTC,CASSPPRQGSYEQYF,NA,TRBV18,NA,TRBJ2-7
TGTGCCAGTAGTATAGCCCGACTAGCGGGAGGGGCCGCGAACACCGGGGAGCTGTTTTTT,CASSIARLAGGAANTGELFF,TRBD2,TRBV19,few,TRBJ2-2
TGTGCCAGCAGCCCCACCACAGGGGCCCACGAGCAGTACTTC,CASSPTTGAHEQYF,TRBD1,TRBV9,NA,TRBJ2-7
TGTGCCAGCTCACCCTCGACAGGGGCAGGCACTGAAGCTTTCTTT,CASSPSTGAGTEAFF,TRBD1,TRBV18,NA,TRBJ1-1
TGTGCCAGCAGTTTGGGGGGCCTGGGCTATGGCTACACCTTC,CASSLGGLGYGYTF,NA,TRBV28,few,TRBJ1-2
TGTGCCAGCAGCTTCGAACCGCCTGGGGCCAACGTCCTGACTTTC,CASSFEPPGANVLTF,NA,TRBV5-6,NA,TRBJ2-6
TGCGCCAGCAGCTTGGATGGGACCACTGAAGCTTTCTTT,CASSLDGTTEAFF,NA,TRBV5-1,NA,TRBJ1-1
TGCGCCAGCAGCCCGCTCGGAGGGGGCAATCAGCCCCAGCATTTT,CASSPLGGGNQPQHF,NA,TRBV5-1,NA,TRBJ1-5
TGTGCCAGCAGCTTAGAATGGGTAGCCGAGCAGTACTTC,CASSLEWVAEQYF,NA,TRBV7-2,NA,TRBJ2-7
TGTGCCAGTAGTCTAGGACAGGGAGTTGGCCAAGAGACCCAGTACTTC,CASSLGQGVGQETQYF,TRBD1,TRBV19,once,TRBJ2-5
TGTGCCAGCAGTTACGGGCGCGGGAGAGACGAGCAGTACTTC,CASSYGRGRDEQYF,TRBD2,TRBV6-5,NA,TRBJ2-7
TGTGCCTGGAGTGACCCGGGACTAGAGACCCAGTACTTC,CAWSDPGLETQYF,NA,TRBV30,few,TRBJ2-5
TGCGCCAGCAACCCCGGACAGGGTTTAGTTGAAAAACTGTTTTTT,CASNPGQGLVEKLFF,TRBD1,TRBV5-1,NA,TRBJ1-4
TGTGCCAGCAGCTTAGAGCTAGTGAACACCGGGGAGCTGTTTTTT,CASSLELVNTGELFF,NA,TRBV7-9,NA,TRBJ2-2
TGTGCCAGCAGTGACGGGCTAACCCAGTACTTC,CASSDGLTQYF,NA,TRBV25-1,NA,TRBJ2-5
TGTGCCAGCTCACCACCGTTAGCCACCTTCGGGGGTGCTGGCTACACCTTC,CASSPPLATFGGAGYTF,NA,TRBV18,NA,TRBJ1-2
TGTGCCAGCAGCTTGCCAGGGATCCCTGAAGCTTTCTTT,CASSLPGIPEAFF,NA,TRBV5-4,NA,TRBJ1-1
TGTGCCAGCAGTGAAGTTAACAATCAGCCCCAGCATTTT,CASSEVNNQPQHF,NA,TRBV6-1,NA,TRBJ1-5
TGTGCCAGCAGCAGCTATTGCCAGGCTCATAAGTACTTC,CASSSYCQAHKYF,NA,TRBV21-1,NA,TRBJ2-5
TGTGCCAGCAGCCCAATCGGGGGTACTAGGAGCTCCTACGAGCAGTACTTC,CASSPIGGTRSSYEQYF,NA,TRBV14,NA,TRBJ2-7